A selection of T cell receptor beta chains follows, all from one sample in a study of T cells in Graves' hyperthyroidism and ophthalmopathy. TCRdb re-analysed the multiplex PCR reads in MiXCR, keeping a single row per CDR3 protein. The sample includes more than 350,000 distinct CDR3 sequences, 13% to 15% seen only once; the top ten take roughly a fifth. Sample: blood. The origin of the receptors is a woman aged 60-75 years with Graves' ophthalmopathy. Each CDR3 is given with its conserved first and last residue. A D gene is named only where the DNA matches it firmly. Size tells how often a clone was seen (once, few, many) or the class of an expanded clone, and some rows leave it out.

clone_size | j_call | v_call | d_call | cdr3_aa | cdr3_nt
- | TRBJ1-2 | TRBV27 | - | CASTKDVGVGYTF | TGTGCCAGCACCAAAGATGTAGGGGTTGGCTACACCTTC
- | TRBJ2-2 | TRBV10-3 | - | CAASRTGELFF | TGTGCCGCATCACGAACCGGGGAGCTGTTTTTT
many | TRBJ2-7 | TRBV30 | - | CAWRPLGYEQYF | TGTGCCTGGAGGCCTCTGGGCTACGAGCAGTACTTC
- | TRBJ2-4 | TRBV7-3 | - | CASSLPSNFSIAKNIQYF | TGTGCCAGCAGCTTACCATCCAACTTTTCAATAGCCAAAAACATTCAGTACTTC
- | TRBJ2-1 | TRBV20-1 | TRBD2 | CSAMGLAGDVAQDEQFF | TGCAGTGCTATGGGACTAGCGGGAGACGTGGCTCAAGATGAGCAGTTCTTC
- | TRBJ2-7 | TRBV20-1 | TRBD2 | CSASREALSYEQYF | TGCAGTGCTAGCCGGGAGGCTCTCTCCTACGAGCAGTACTTC
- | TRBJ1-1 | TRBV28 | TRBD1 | CASSFRQGGTEAFF | TGTGCCAGCAGTTTCCGACAGGGAGGTACTGAAGCTTTCTTT
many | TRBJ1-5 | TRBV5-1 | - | CASSMGAGSNQPQHF | TGCGCCAGCAGCATGGGGGCGGGGAGCAATCAGCCCCAGCATTTT
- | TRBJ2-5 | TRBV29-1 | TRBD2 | CSHGLAGVETQYF | TGCAGCCATGGACTAGCGGGAGTGGAGACCCAGTACTTC
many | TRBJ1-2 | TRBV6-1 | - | CASTRDLANYGYTF | TGTGCCAGCACCCGGGATCTAGCTAACTATGGCTACACCTTC
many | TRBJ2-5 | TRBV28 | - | CASSPGVPETQYF | TGTGCCAGCAGCCCTGGGGTCCCCGAGACCCAGTACTTC
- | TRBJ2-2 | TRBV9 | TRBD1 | CASSLSPDRGDTGELFF | TGTGCCAGCAGCTTAAGCCCAGACAGGGGGGACACCGGGGAGCTGTTTTTT
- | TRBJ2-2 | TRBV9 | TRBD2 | CASSTRGLAGGTANTGELFF | TGTGCCAGCAGCACCCGAGGACTAGCGGGAGGAACGGCGAACACCGGGGAGCTGTTTTTT
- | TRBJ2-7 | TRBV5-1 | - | CASSPQGQGTYEQYF | TGCGCCAGCAGCCCGCAGGGGCAGGGGACCTACGAGCAGTACTTC
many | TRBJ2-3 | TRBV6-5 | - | CASSYGGRESTDTQYF | TGTGCCAGCAGTTACGGGGGCAGGGAGAGCACAGATACGCAGTATTTT
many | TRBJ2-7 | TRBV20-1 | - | CSARMGTVSSYEQYF | TGCAGTGCTAGAATGGGAACAGTAAGCTCCTACGAGCAGTACTTC
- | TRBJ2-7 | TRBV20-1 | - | CSAGDKDRRAYEQYF | TGCAGTGCTGGAGATAAGGACAGGAGGGCCTACGAGCAGTACTTC
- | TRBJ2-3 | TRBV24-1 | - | CATSDLTGGGDTQYF | TGTGCCACCAGTGATTTGACAGGAGGAGGAGATACGCAGTATTTT
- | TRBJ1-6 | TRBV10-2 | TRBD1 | CASRTDRGPPLHF | TGCGCCAGCAGGACGGACAGGGGACCACCCCTCCACTTT
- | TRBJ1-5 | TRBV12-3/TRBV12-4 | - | CASRVANQPQHF | TGTGCCAGCAGGGTTGCTAATCAGCCCCAGCATTTT
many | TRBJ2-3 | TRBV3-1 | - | CASSHRTDTQYF | TGTGCCAGCAGCCACCGCACAGATACGCAGTATTTT
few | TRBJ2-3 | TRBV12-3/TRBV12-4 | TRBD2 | CASSLLASGRPDTQYF | TGTGCCAGCAGTTTATTGGCTAGCGGGAGGCCAGATACGCAGTATTTT
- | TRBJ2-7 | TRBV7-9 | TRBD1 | CASSSDRAPLPRRYEQYF | TGTGCCAGCAGCTCAGACAGGGCCCCTTTACCTCGACGATACGAGCAGTACTTC
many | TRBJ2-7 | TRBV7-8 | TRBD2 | CASSWGTSGMQYF | TGTGCCAGCAGCTGGGGGACTAGTGGCATGCAGTACTTC
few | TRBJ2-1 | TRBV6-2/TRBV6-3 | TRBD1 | CASSYSDRWSDEQFF | TGTGCCAGCAGTTACTCGGACAGGTGGAGCGATGAGCAGTTCTTC
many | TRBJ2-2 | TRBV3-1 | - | CASSQDPRQRNTGELFF | TGTGCCAGCAGCCAAGATCCCCGACAGCGGAACACCGGGGAGCTGTTTTTT
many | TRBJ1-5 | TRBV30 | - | CAWSETGVGSNQPQHF | TGTGCCTGGAGTGAGACGGGTGTTGGAAGCAATCAGCCCCAGCATTTT
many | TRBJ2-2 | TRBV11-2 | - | CASSLNRGLNTGELFF | TGTGCCAGCAGCTTAAATAGGGGACTTAACACCGGGGAGCTGTTTTTT
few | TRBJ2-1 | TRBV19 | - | CASSGGSNEQFF | TGTGCCAGTAGTGGGGGGAGCAATGAGCAGTTCTTC
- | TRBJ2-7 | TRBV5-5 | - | CASSLTLYEQYF | TGTGCCAGCAGCTTGACACTCTACGAGCAGTACTTC
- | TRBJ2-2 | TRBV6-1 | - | CASRDLVGTGELFF | TGTGCCAGCAGGGACCTCGTAGGCACCGGGGAGCTGTTTTTT
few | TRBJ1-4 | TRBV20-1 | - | CSASRGTNEKLFF | TGCAGTGCTAGTAGAGGGACTAATGAAAAACTGTTTTTT
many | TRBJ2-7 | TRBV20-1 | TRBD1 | CSARAVTGVTYEQYF | TGCAGTGCTAGAGCCGTGACAGGGGTCACCTACGAGCAGTACTTC
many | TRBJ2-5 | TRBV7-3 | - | CAAIRGEETQYF | TGTGCCGCCATCCGGGGTGAGGAGACCCAGTACTTC
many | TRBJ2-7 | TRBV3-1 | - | CASSQLREQYF | TGTGCCAGCAGCCAACTGAGGGAGCAGTACTTC
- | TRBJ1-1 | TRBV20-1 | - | CSAPPPGVNGWDTEAFF | TGCAGTGCTCCTCCCCCGGGGGTAAATGGTTGGGACACTGAAGCTTTCTTT
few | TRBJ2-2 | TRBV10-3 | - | CAISGLEGPGELFF | TGTGCCATCAGTGGTCTAGAGGGGCCCGGGGAGCTGTTTTTT
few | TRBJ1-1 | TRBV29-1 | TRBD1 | CSVPTGGTEAFF | TGCAGCGTCCCGACAGGGGGCACTGAAGCTTTCTTT
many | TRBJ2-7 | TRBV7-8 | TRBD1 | CASSPPRDRVEQYF | TGTGCCAGCAGCCCCCCCCGGGACAGGGTCGAGCAGTACTTC
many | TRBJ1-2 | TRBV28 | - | CASTSGRGNYGYTF | TGTGCCAGCACTTCAGGCAGAGGGAACTATGGCTACACCTTC
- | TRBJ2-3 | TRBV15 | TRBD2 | CATSRGSGTSTDTQYF | TGTGCCACCAGCAGAGGTAGCGGGACTAGCACAGATACGCAGTATTTT